This T cell receptor beta chain was recovered during a study of Ad26.COV2.S vaccination and SARS-CoV-2 variants (dated by TCRdb to the early 2020s). About the full investigation: Vaccine-arm donors were drawn from COV1001, a multicentre, randomized, double-blind, placebo-controlled phase I-IIa trial of Ad26.COV2.S in healthy adults. Dosing of Ad26.COV2.S was intramuscular, at either 5x10^10 or 1x10^11 viral particles, delivered as one shot or as two shots spaced 56 days apart. TCRbeta repertoire sequencing served as the tool for gauging how specific and how broad the SARS-CoV-2-reactive T cell receptors were following Ad26.COV2.S vaccination. The TCR-sequenced set comprised approximately 30 samples: approximately 19 Ad26.COV2.S vaccine recipients, 5 placebo recipients and 8 SARS-CoV-2 convalescent individuals. Trial participants were randomized into five groups of five: low-dose or high-dose Ad26.COV2.S given once or twice, or placebo on both occasions. Investigators remained blinded to trial group allocation during experiments and outcome assessment.

The full study reports these points: Comparing responses between vaccine doses or regimens was not something the study was powered to do. After vaccination, spike-specific CD8+ and CD4+ T cell responses were reported to show substantial breadth. Compared with placebo recipients, Ad26.COV2.S recipients showed higher spike-specific TCR breadth (P = 0.0014). The authors noted that total T cell responses may have been underestimated by the TCR breadth and depth analyses. Vaccine and placebo recipients had comparable non-spike TCR breadth, which fits with the vaccine containing only spike.

The immunoSEQ Assay was the method used to sequence TCRbeta CDR3 regions. After extraction, genomic DNA underwent amplification by bias-controlled multiplex PCR, followed by high-throughput sequencing. As for the authors' bioinformatics: To quantify the absolute abundance of every unique TCRbeta CDR3 region, sequences were collapsed and filtered. T cell fraction was estimated by normalization of TCRbeta template counts to usable DNA, with usable DNA being measured through amplification of reference genes present in all nucleated cells. Repertoire TCRs were annotated as SARS-CoV-2-specific when V gene, CDR3 amino acid sequence and J gene were exactly matched to a known reactive TCR set. The reference SARS-CoV-2 TCR set was derived from MIRA and filtered for enrichment in COVID-19-positive ImmuneCODE repertoires, a step that removed public or cross-reactive TCRs. Drawing on the MIRA antigens, annotated TCRs were analysed further at the level of specific ORF or position within ORF. Breadth was defined as the number of annotated unique rearrangements divided by the total number of unique productive rearrangements, and depth was defined as the summed frequency of the annotated unique rearrangements. Two-sided Wilcoxon rank-sum tests were applied when comparing TCR breadth between groups. TCRdb mirrors the immuneACCESS table, restricted to in-frame sequences. Some clones are absent from its copies; in checked studies, under half trace to an unresolved V gene, and the reason for the others is unknown. For V, J and clone size, that table is used; D and trimming come from the DNA. The sample table contains approximately 360,000 clones; only one count was recorded for 80% to 90% of them. Jointly, the top ten make up about 7.4% of the sample.

The cysteine opens and the phenylalanine closes a CDR3 of 13 amino acids. Only the CDR3 portion is preserved as DNA: 39 bases, with reading frame beginning at the first base. Based on the germline V gene (reference sequence), the CDR1 and CDR2 sequences are MNHEY and SMNVEV. Trimming takes 6 bases from V and 2 bases from J, and the germline ends sit 9 bases apart. The meaning of the sample's treatment or condition label: around 19 received Ad26.COV2.S at low or high dose, single or two shots; about 5 received placebo; per-sample allocation not given. For vaccine and placebo recipients, the sequenced repertoires came from samples collected on day 63 after the first injection. In Cohort 1b, more than 20 adults aged 18-55 years were enrolled at a single site in Boston, USA, between 29 July and 7 August 2020. Ad26.COV2.S was a replication-incompetent adenovirus type 26 vector expressing a prefusion-stabilized SARS-CoV-2 spike protein from the original Wuhan strain.

Of note for this clone: Its binding antigen is unknown. Per-base qualities were not stored, and no clone one base away is much larger.

The sequencing here drew on peripheral blood, taken in a trial of Ad26.COV2.S vaccine versus placebo. The TCR was taken from a person aged 18-60 years who received the Ad26.COV2.S COVID-19 vaccine or a placebo. The rearranged segments are TRBV27 and TRBJ2-3, and TRBD1 may be the D gene, going by 5 matching bases. The bases are TGTGCCAGCAGGCGGACATTCACAGATACGCAGTATTTT. This is translated as CASRRTFTDTQYF.